The next 21 T cell receptor beta chains were all read from a single sample in a study of T cell repertoires in cytomegalovirus infection. TCRdb redid the calling of the reads with MiXCR, one entry per CDR3 protein. The sample carries around 39,000 distinct CDR3 sequences, less than 60% recorded once. These receptors have no known antigen. This specimen consisted of CD8+ T cells from cultured PBMCs, obtained from culture after CMV antigen stimulation. Receptors were obtained from a human donor in good health (CMV status not recorded). Some clones in this sample may be carry-over from other donors' samples.

This chain uses TRBV30 with TRBJ2-1; D ambiguous. The length of the CDR3 is 15 residues. Trimming removed 0 bases from V and 8 bases from J, with 17 bases in between. Germline V gene sequence: CDR1 GTSNPN, CDR2 SVGIG (reference sequence). The CDR3, as DNA: TGTGCCTGGAGTGTATTTGGGATCTTGGGCGATGAGCAGTTCTTC. The encoded protein is CAWSVFGILGDEQFF.

This rearrangement joins TRBV7-6 to TRBJ2-1, with D hard to call. The germline V gene encodes CDR1 SGHVS and CDR2 FNYEAQ. V was trimmed by 0 bases and J by 4 bases, leaving 10 bases between them. There are 15 residues in the CDR3. The CDR3 spells CASSLARQRYNEQFF. CDR3 DNA: TGTGCCAGCAGCTTAGCGAGGCAACGTTACAATGAGCAGTTCTTC. Full variable domain (rest looked up from reference TRBV7-6 and TRBJ2-1): GAGVSQSPRYKVTKRGQDVALRCDPISGHVSLYWYRQALGQGPEFLTYFNYEAQQDKSGLPNDRFSAERPEGSISTLTIQRTEQRDSAMYRCASSLARQRYNEQFFGPGTRLTVL.

The chain couples TRBV12-3 or TRBV12-4 to TRBJ2-1; 7 bases line up with TRBD2. The junction had 4 bases not matched to a gene; V was cut back by 5 bases and J by 0 bases. CDR3 length equals 15 residues. CDR3 bases: TGTGCCAGCAGTCGCGGGACTAACTCCTACAATGAGCAGTTCTTC. Amino acids: CASSRGTNSYNEQFF.

The CDR3 spells CASSQESLVSGSYNEQFF. Here the CDR3 DNA reads TGTGCCAGCAGCCAAGAGTCACTAGTTTCGGGCTCCTACAATGAGCAGTTCTTC. V gene TRBV3-1 combines with J gene TRBJ2-1, with D possibly being TRBD2 (5 bases). Trimming removed 0 bases at V and 0 bases at J, with 15 bases between. Germline CDR1 and CDR2: LGHDT and YNNKEL (reference sequence). CDR3 length: 18 residues.

The CDR3 here is CASSSGQGAKGKTQYF. Here the CDR3 DNA reads TGTGCCAGCAGCTCAGGACAGGGGGCGAAGGGAAAGACCCAGTACTTC. This chain connects TRBV7-6 to TRBJ2-5; 11 nucleotides agree with TRBD1. CDR3 length: 16 residues. Germline CDR1 reads SGHVS; CDR2 reads FNYEAQ. The V segment lost 4 bases and the J segment 6 bases; nucleotides outside the gene matches: 10. The full variable domain, with the rest looked up from reference TRBV7-6 and TRBJ2-5, is GAGVSQSPRYKVTKRGQDVALRCDPISGHVSLYWYRQALGQGPEFLTYFNYEAQQDKSGLPNDRFSAERPEGSISTLTIQRTEQRDSAMYRCASSSGQGAKGKTQYFGPGTRLLVL.

The rearrangement uses TRBV30 and TRBJ1-1; D gene ambiguous. Deletions cut 2 bases from V and 3 bases from J, with 13 bases between. The CDR3 contains 14 residues. The V gene's germline CDR1 is GTSNPN and CDR2 SVGIG (reference sequence). CDR3 bases: TGTGCCTGGAGTTTTTGGCGAATCGACACTGAAGCTTTCTTT. It yields the protein CAWSFWRIDTEAFF. The complete variable domain, with remaining parts taken from reference TRBV30 and TRBJ1-1, reads SQTIHQWPATLVQPVGSPLSLECTVEGTSNPNLYWYRQAAGRGLQLLFYSVGIGQISSEVPQNLSASRPQDRQFILSSKKLLLSDSGFYLCAWSFWRIDTEAFFGQGTRLTVV.

This clonotype showed up just a few times. CDR3 nucleotides: TGTGCCAGCAGTGAACAGTTGCACTCCTACGAGCAGTACTTC. It encodes CASSEQLHSYEQYF. V usage is TRBV2 and J usage is TRBJ2-7; D gene ambiguous. Germline loops: CDR1 SNHLY, CDR2 FYNNEI. Trimming removed 2 bases at V and 0 bases at J, with 8 bases between. This CDR3 is built from 14 residues.

This chain uses TRBV27 with TRBJ2-7; 8 positions agree with TRBD1. The CDR3 totals 14 residues. Germline loops: CDR1 MNHEY, CDR2 SMNVEV (reference sequence). J lost 1 base, V lost 5 bases, and 4 bases had no gene match. The CDR3, as DNA: TGTGCCAGCAGTCCCCACAGGGGGTCCTACGAGCAGTACTTC. Encoded protein: CASSPHRGSYEQYF.

This clonotype was picked up one time. The V and J genes are TRBV27 and TRBJ1-1, with 7 bases lining up with TRBD1. Germline assignment: CDR1 MNHEY and CDR2 SMNVEV (reference sequence). After removal of 4 bases from V and 2 bases from J, the junction contained 19 bases not matched to a gene. The CDR3 runs to 19 residues. The DNA of the CDR3 is TGTGCCAGCAGTTCCCGGGAAGGGGGCAGGGTAAGAGGAAACACTGAAGCTTTCTTT. Translating it yields CASSSREGGRVRGNTEAFF.

Worth noting for this clonotype: The junction and the germline gene differ at one end; a read error may be behind it. The chain recombines TRBV4-1 with TRBJ2-5; D perhaps matches TRBD2 (7 bases). The length of the CDR3 is 18 residues. Germline CDR1 is MGHRA and CDR2 is YSYEKL. CDR3 sequence (DNA): TGTGCCAGCAGCCAAGGGGGTCTGGGAACTAGCGCGCAAGAGACCCAGTACTTC. As protein: CASSQGGLGTSAQETQYF.

This clonotype was observed a few times. This chain links TRBV11-2 with TRBJ2-5, with 11 bases aligning to TRBD1. The germline gives CDR1 SGHAT, CDR2 FQNNGV. The CDR3 runs 15 residues. Trimming cost V 4 bases and J 5 bases; bases outside gene matches: 6. The CDR3 reads CASSSGQGGLETQYF. For the CDR3, the DNA is TGTGCCAGCAGCTCGGGACAGGGGGGATTGGAGACCCAGTACTTC.

In this sample, this clonotype turned up many times. CDR3 protein: CASSLEGSGATDTQYF. Written as DNA, the CDR3 is TGTGCCAGCAGCTTAGAAGGGAGCGGGGCCACAGATACGCAGTATTTT. The chain is built from TRBV7-6 and TRBJ2-3, with 7 bases that match TRBD2. The V and J ends lost 1 base and 2 bases, in that order; junction bases with no gene match: 6. CDR3 length equals 16 residues. Germline CDR1 and CDR2: SGHVS and FNYEAQ.

This clonotype was seen at least ten times. The V and J genes are TRBV7-9 and TRBJ2-7, with unresolved D. Trimming took 4 bases from V and 2 from J, leaving 12 bases between them. Per the germline V gene, CDR1 is SEHNR and CDR2 is FQNEAQ (reference sequence). The CDR3 sequence is 14 residues long. The CDR3 nucleotides are TGTGCCAGCAGCTCCGTCCTGAATGCCTACGAGCAGTACTTC. Protein product: CASSSVLNAYEQYF.

This clonotype was counted between two and nine times. The chain has TRBV6-5 and TRBJ1-2; TRBD1 is a possible D gene (5 bases). The V gene lost 0 bases and the J gene lost 7 bases, with 9 bases spanning the gap. This CDR3 comprises 13 residues. CDR1 and CDR2 from the germline V gene are MNHEY and SVGAGI. CDR3: CASSYSQGLGYTF. CDR3 coding DNA: TGTGCCAGCAGTTACTCGCAGGGACTTGGCTACACCTTC.

V is TRBV5-6 and J is TRBJ2-1; TRBD2 matches at 7 bases. This CDR3 spans 18 amino acids. The junction had 18 bases not matched to a gene; V was cut back by 5 bases and J by 4 bases. Germline V gene lookup returns CDR1 SGHDT and CDR2 YYEEEE. The DNA for the CDR3 is TGTGCCAGCAGGCGGGCCCGGCCTAGCGGTGAAAGATACAATGAGCAGTTCTTC. Translated: CASRRARPSGERYNEQFF.

The CDR3 bases are TGTGCCAGCAGCCCCGACGGACTAGCGGGAGGCGCGAACACCGGGGAGCTGTTTTTT. It yields the protein CASSPDGLAGGANTGELFF. The genes are TRBV12-3 or TRBV12-4 and TRBJ2-2; 14 bases match TRBD2. V dropped 6 bases and J dropped 0; count of bases not matched to a gene: 9. The CDR3 loop spans 19 amino acids.

About this clonotype: This is likely a read error, given that the CDR3 carries no conserved phenylalanine or tryptophan at its end. The rearrangement links TRBV7-4 to TRBJ2-1; no firm D call. The CDR3 has 16 residues. Trimming shortened V by 4 bases and J by 13 bases, and 26 bases separated the two germline ends. Germline assignment: CDR1 SGHVT and CDR2 SQSDAQ. The CDR3 coding sequence is TGTGCCAGCAGCTGGTTGGGAATATCCACCTACAAGGATCAGTTCTGC. Translation: CASSWLGISTYKDQFC.

The chain links TRBV27 to TRBJ1-5, with TRBD1 identical over 7 bases. CDR1 and CDR2 (germline): MNHEY, SMNVEV (reference sequence). The CDR3 runs 14 residues. The V gene end was trimmed by 6 bases and the J gene end by 1 base; junction bases not matched to a gene: 3. In DNA, the CDR3 is TGTGCCAGCAGCCTGGGACAGAGCAATCAGCCCCAGCATTTT. Translation gives CASSLGQSNQPQHF.

V usage is TRBV6-5 and J usage is TRBJ1-2; 9 bases fit TRBD1. CDR1 is MNHEY and CDR2 is SVGAGI in the germline V gene. The length of the CDR3 is 17 residues. Trimming removed 6 bases from V and 2 bases from J; junction bases left unmatched: 13. The CDR3 DNA sequence: TGTGCCAGCAGCCCAGAGACAGGGGGAGTCCCCAACTATGGCTACACCTTC. It yields the protein CASSPETGGVPNYGYTF.

The chain employs TRBV6-1 and TRBJ2-5; D gene unclear. Trimming took 1 base from V and 6 from J, leaving 18 bases between them. The CDR3 is 16 residues long. Per germline, CDR1 MNHNS and CDR2 SASEGT. The CDR3 loop reads CASSEELVGVAKTQYF. CDR3 DNA sequence: TGTGCCAGCAGTGAAGAGTTGGTTGGGGTGGCGAAGACCCAGTACTTC.

The chain is built from TRBV9 and TRBJ1-1; maybe TRBD1 (6 bases). This CDR3 has 13 amino acids. CDR1 and CDR2 from the germline V gene are SGDLS and YYNGEE. Trimming pared 7 bases from V and 5 bases from J, leaving 15 bases between. CDR3 in DNA: TGTGCCAGCTCAATAGGGGGGGGGACTGAAGCTTTCTTT. Its translation: CASSIGGGTEAFF.